Each of the 8 T cell receptor beta chains below was sequenced from the same sample in a study of cytomegalovirus exposure and HLA in healthy donors. 60 Vbeta and 13 Jbeta primers were used in PCR. Clones were sequenced by immunoSEQ multiplex PCR, and TCRdb holds only the in-frame ones, with some missing. The table records approximately 120,000 clones, 80% to 90% of them present only once. The source material was PBMCs. Every receptor here comes from a woman aged 30 to 39 in good health and CMV-seronegative.

This rearrangement joins TRBV19 to TRBJ1-1, with a possible D match to TRBD1 (5 bases). V was cut by 5 bases and J by 4 bases, with 11 bases left in between. CDR1 LNHDA and CDR2 SQIVND come from the germline V gene (reference sequence). CDR3 length equals 13 residues. The CDR3 DNA reads TGTGCCAGTAGTCCCCAGGGTGTCACTGAAGCTTTCTTT. This translates into CASSPQGVTEAFF.

In DNA form, the CDR3 reads TGTGCCAGCAGTTTATCGGACAGCGTTGAAGCTTTCTTT. This encodes CASSLSDSVEAFF. The rearrangement links TRBV27 to TRBJ1-1; a possible D gene is TRBD1 (6 bases). Between the trimmed V and J ends, which lost 0 bases and 7 bases, there was a span of 9 bases. The CDR3 contains 13 residues. Germline-derived CDR1 and CDR2 are MNHEY and SMNVEV (reference sequence).

The CDR3 DNA sequence: TGTGCCAGCAGCTTGGGGAGATACGAGCAGTACTTC. Its translation is CASSLGRYEQYF. This chain uses TRBV5-4 with TRBJ2-7; D unresolved. Germline V gene data show CDR1 as SGHNT and CDR2 as YYREEE (reference sequence). This CDR3 spans 12 amino acids. The ends were cut back, 0 bases at V and 4 bases at J, with 5 bases in the middle.

This clone was observed a handful of times. The rearrangement uses TRBV4-2 and TRBJ2-2; a weak D match, TRBD2 (5 bases). This CDR3 region has 15 residues. Germline V gene lookup returns CDR1 LGHNA and CDR2 YNFKEQ. Trimming took off 0 bases at V and 2 bases at J, with 7 bases between the two ends. Written as DNA, the CDR3 is TGTGCCAGCAGCCAAGAAGACTATAACACCGGGGAGCTGTTTTTT. This gives the protein CASSQEDYNTGELFF.

The chain recombines TRBV7-2 with TRBJ1-3, with D tentatively TRBD1 (5 bases). The V gene lost 5 bases and the J gene lost 4 bases, with 18 bases spanning the gap. The CDR3 is 16 residues long. The germline V gene encodes CDR1 SGHTA and CDR2 FQGNSA. The CDR3 nucleotides are TGTGCCAGCAGCCCAGAGGCAGGGACTTTCGGAAACACCATATATTTT. This gives the protein CASSPEAGTFGNTIYF. The full variable domain, completed using reference TRBV7-2 and TRBJ1-3, is GAGVSQSPSNKVTEKGKDVELRCDPISGHTALYWYRQSLGQGLEFLIYFQGNSAPDKSGLPSDRFSAERTGGSVSTLTIQRTQQEDSAVYLCASSPEAGTFGNTIYFGEGSWLTVV.

This sequence joins TRBV6-1 and TRBJ2-1, with 8 nucleotides matching TRBD2. Germline V gene sequence: CDR1 MNHNS, CDR2 SASEGT. J was trimmed by 11 bases and V by 11 bases; bases with no gene match: 8. The CDR3 extends over 11 amino acids. The CDR3 DNA sequence: TGTGCCGCGGGTAGCGGGGTCAAGCAGTTCTTC. It specifies CAAGSGVKQFF.

Relative to its sample, this clone is medium-sized. The V and J genes are TRBV6-1 and TRBJ2-7, with 10 bases that match TRBD1. Unmatched junction bases numbered 6, after V lost 4 bases and J lost 3 bases. Germline CDR1 MNHNS, CDR2 SASEGT. The CDR3 has 15 residues. The CDR3 region has the DNA TGTGCCAGCAGTGCAGGACAGGGGGATTACTACGAGCAGTACTTC. It yields the protein CASSAGQGDYYEQYF.

This chain uses TRBV18 with TRBJ2-3, with D hard to call. Trimming took off 3 bases at V and 2 bases at J, with 3 bases between the two ends. The length of the CDR3 is 12 residues. CDR1 is KGHSH and CDR2 is LQKENI in the germline V gene. For the CDR3, the DNA is TGTGCCAGCTCACCCTCCACAGATACGCAGTATTTT. Protein: CASSPSTDTQYF.